Below, 7 T cell receptor beta chains from the same sample are listed, as sequenced in a study of blood T cell repertoires in COVID-19. Libraries were prepared by immunoSEQ multiplex PCR; TCRdb keeps only in-frame clonotypes and omits some of them. The sample yields 300,000 to 350,000 clones, around 90% seen once. Sequences were obtained from peripheral blood. The receptors were sampled from a woman in her twenties or thirties with COVID-19, enrolled during active disease.

This clone has a single count. The sample has other DNA sequences that encode this CDR3 too. V usage is TRBV7-9 and J usage is TRBJ2-3, with D perhaps TRBD2 (6 bases). Trimming left V 2 bases short and J 0 bases short, with 6 bases between. This CDR3 region has 14 residues. The germline CDR1 and CDR2 sequences are SEHNR and FQNEAQ (reference sequence). CDR3 sequence (DNA): TGTGCCAGCAGCTTACGGGGGAGCACAGATACGCAGTATTTT. It encodes CASSLRGSTDTQYF.

V usage is TRBV7-8 and J usage is TRBJ1-4; TRBD1 matches 7 bases. The germline gives CDR1 SGHVS, CDR2 FQNEAQ. The CDR3 runs 16 residues. V gave up 4 bases and J gave up 5 bases; unmatched junction bases: 10. The CDR3 nucleotides are TGTGCCAGCAGCTGGGAAGAGGGGGCCCTCAATGAAAAACTGTTTTTT. Amino acid sequence: CASSWEEGALNEKLFF.

This chain joins TRBV7-2 and TRBJ2-2, with 7 bases fitting TRBD2. This CDR3 region has 16 residues. Germline V gene data show CDR1 as SGHTA and CDR2 as FQGNSA. V was clipped by 1 base and J by 1 base; unmatched bases: 3. The CDR3 loop is CASSLVGGGNTGELFF. CDR3 bases: TGTGCCAGCAGCTTAGTAGGCGGGGGGAACACCGGGGAGCTGTTTTTT. The complete variable domain, with remaining parts taken from reference TRBV7-2 and TRBJ2-2, reads GAGVSQSPSNKVTEKGKDVELRCDPISGHTALYWYRQSLGQGLEFLIYFQGNSAPDKSGLPSDRFSAERTGGSVSTLTIQRTQQEDSAVYLCASSLVGGGNTGELFFGEGSRLTVL.

The gene calls are TRBV19 and TRBJ2-3, with 10 bases matching TRBD2. This CDR3 comprises 17 residues. The junction had 9 bases not matched to a gene; V was cut back by 3 bases and J by 3 bases. Germline V gene sequence: CDR1 LNHDA, CDR2 SQIVND (reference sequence). CDR3 sequence (DNA): TGTGCCAGTAGTATCCCTAGCGGGAGCGGATTTACAGATACGCAGTATTTT. This sequence encodes CASSIPSGSGFTDTQYF. Using reference TRBV19 and TRBJ2-3 for the parts outside the CDR3, the full variable domain is DGGITQSPKYLFRKEGQNVTLSCEQNLNHDAMYWYRQDPGQGLRLIYYSQIVNDFQKGDIAEGYSVSREKKESFPLTVTSAQKNPTAFYLCASSIPSGSGFTDTQYFGPGTRLTVL.

The rearrangement joins TRBV11-2 to TRBJ2-7; a weak D match, TRBD1 (5 bases). Germline V gene lookup returns CDR1 SGHAT and CDR2 FQNNGV. The CDR3 runs 19 residues. Between the trimmed V and J ends, which lost 0 bases and 3 bases, there was a span of 24 bases. Here the CDR3 reads CASSLDDRGANMGGYEQYF. The CDR3 coding sequence is TGTGCCAGCAGCTTAGACGACAGAGGAGCGAACATGGGCGGCTACGAGCAGTACTTC.

The CDR3 DNA is TGTGCCAGCAGGACCCTAGCGGGATCCCCTAATGAGCAGTTCTTC. This codes for CASRTLAGSPNEQFF. This sequence joins TRBV2 and TRBJ2-1; TRBD2 matches 9 bases. The junction had 10 bases not matched to a gene; V was cut back by 6 bases and J by 7 bases. Germline V lookup: CDR1 SNHLY, CDR2 FYNNEI. The length of the CDR3 is 15 residues.

The CDR3 region has the DNA TGTGCCAGCAGCCGTTCTAGCGGGAGGGCGACAGATACGCAGTATTTT. Its protein is CASSRSSGRATDTQYF. The V and J genes are TRBV7-9 and TRBJ2-3; 12 bases match TRBD2. Losses at the gene ends were 5 bases for V and 3 bases for J; bases not matched to a gene: 6. Per germline, CDR1 SEHNR and CDR2 FQNEAQ (reference sequence). The CDR3 length is 16 residues. The entire variable domain, with the rest obtained from reference TRBV7-9 and TRBJ2-3, is as follows: DTGVSQNPRHKITKRGQNVTFRCDPISEHNRLYWYRQTLGQGPEFLTYFQNEAQLEKSRLLSDRFSAERPKGSFSTLEIQRTEQGDSAMYLCASSRSSGRATDTQYFGPGTRLTVL.